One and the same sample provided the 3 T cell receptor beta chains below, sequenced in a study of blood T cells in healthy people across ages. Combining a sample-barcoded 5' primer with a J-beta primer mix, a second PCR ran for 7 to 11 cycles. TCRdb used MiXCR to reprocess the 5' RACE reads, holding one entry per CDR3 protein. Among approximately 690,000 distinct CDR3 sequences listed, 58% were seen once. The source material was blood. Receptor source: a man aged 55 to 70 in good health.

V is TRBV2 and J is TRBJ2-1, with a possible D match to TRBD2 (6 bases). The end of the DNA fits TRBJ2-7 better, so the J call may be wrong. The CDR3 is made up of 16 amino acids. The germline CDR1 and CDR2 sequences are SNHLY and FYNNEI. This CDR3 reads CASKLRTGDSYNEQYF. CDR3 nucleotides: TGTGCCAGCAAACTTCGTACCGGGGACTCCTACAATGAGCAGTACTTC.

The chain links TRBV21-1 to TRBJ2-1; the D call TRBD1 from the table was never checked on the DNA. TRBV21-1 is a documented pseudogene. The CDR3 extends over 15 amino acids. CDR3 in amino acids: CASSKVGQGDNEQFF. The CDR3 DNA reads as TGTGCCAGCAGCAAAGTGGGACAGGGAGACAATGAGCAGTTCTTC.

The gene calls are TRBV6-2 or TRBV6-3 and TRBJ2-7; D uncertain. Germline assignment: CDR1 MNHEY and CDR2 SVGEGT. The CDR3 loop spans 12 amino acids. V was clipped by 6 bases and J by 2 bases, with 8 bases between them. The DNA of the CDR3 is TGTGCCAGCAGACGGGCTACCTACGAGCAGTACTTC. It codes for CASRRATYEQYF.